Listed here are 29 T cell receptor beta chains from one sample, sequenced in a study of T cell repertoires in cytomegalovirus infection. TCRdb fed the reads into MiXCR, producing one record per CDR3 protein. The table shows 700,000 to 850,000 distinct CDR3 sequences, with approximately 32% occurring only once. For these TCRs, the target antigens are not known. The sample in question was cultured CD8+ T cells from PBMCs, obtained from culture after CMV antigen stimulation. The receptor source for this set is a human donor in good health (CMV status not recorded). Some clones in this sample may be carry-over from other donors' samples.

This chain uses TRBV6-4 with TRBJ2-1; TRBD2 aligns across 8 bases. Unmatched junction bases numbered 3, after V lost 10 bases and J lost 4 bases. CDR3 length: 12 amino acids. Germline CDR1 reads MRHNA; CDR2 reads SNTAGT. CDR3 sequence: CATGLGYNEQFF. In nucleotides, the CDR3 is TGTGCCACGGGACTAGGATACAATGAGCAGTTCTTC.

This sequence joins TRBV5-4 and TRBJ2-4; 11 nucleotides align to TRBD2. This CDR3 is built from 17 residues. J gave up 2 bases and V 2 bases, and 6 bases lay outside the gene matches. Germline V gene lookup returns CDR1 SGHNT and CDR2 YYREEE (reference sequence). CDR3 region: CASSFNSGGASKNIQYF. Here the CDR3 DNA reads TGTGCCAGCAGCTTCAATAGCGGGGGGGCGTCCAAAAACATTCAGTACTTC.

V usage is TRBV11-1 and J usage is TRBJ1-1, with D possibly TRBD1 on 5 matching bases. This CDR3 contains 15 residues. Germline assignment: CDR1 SGHAT and CDR2 FQDESV (reference sequence). The V and J ends lost 5 bases and 8 bases respectively, with 21 bases between them. As DNA, the CDR3 is TGTGCCAGCAGCCCACCTTGGACGGGGCGTGACGAAGCTTTCTTT. This gives the protein CASSPPWTGRDEAFF.

This clonotype was observed at least ten times. The J gene is TRBJ1-2, the V gene TRBV12-3 or TRBV12-4, with 7 positions matching TRBD1. CDR3 length: 15 residues. V lost 8 bases, J lost 0 bases, and 9 bases stayed unmatched. The CDR3 sequence: CASRASGGPNYGYTF. In DNA form, the CDR3 reads TGTGCCAGCCGTGCATCAGGGGGTCCTAACTATGGCTACACCTTC.

J is TRBJ1-1 and V is TRBV4-3; D is undetermined. Per the germline V gene, CDR1 is LGHNA and CDR2 is YSLEER. Trimming removed 1 base at V and 1 base at J, with 10 bases between. The length of the CDR3 is 15 residues. The CDR3 DNA reads TGCGCCAGCAGCCAAGGCCGGCGGGCGAACACTGAAGCTTTCTTT. It yields the protein CASSQGRRANTEAFF.

The CDR3 DNA sequence: TGTGCCAGCAGGACTGCACTCCGGGACAGGGGACCTCGGGAGCAGTACTTC. Its translation: CASRTALRDRGPREQYF. This chain joins TRBV2 and TRBJ2-7; 10 nucleotides agree with TRBD1. The J segment lost 7 bases and the V segment lost 6 bases, leaving 18 bases of the junction unmatched. Germline V gene lookup returns CDR1 SNHLY and CDR2 FYNNEI. The CDR3 totals 17 residues.

The rearrangement joins TRBV19 to TRBJ2-1; 7 bases are shared with TRBD1. CDR3 length: 15 residues. J was trimmed by 3 bases and V by 3 bases; bases with no gene match: 5. Germline V CDR1 and CDR2: LNHDA, SQIVND (reference sequence). The CDR3 region is CASSMTGRGYNEQFF. The CDR3 nucleotides are TGTGCCAGTAGTATGACAGGGAGAGGCTACAATGAGCAGTTCTTC. The variable domain in full, with the rest retrieved from reference TRBV19 and TRBJ2-1, is DGGITQSPKYLFRKEGQNVTLSCEQNLNHDAMYWYRQDPGQGLRLIYYSQIVNDFQKGDIAEGYSVSREKKESFPLTVTSAQKNPTAFYLCASSMTGRGYNEQFFGPGTRLTVL.

This chain connects TRBV28 to TRBJ2-7; D might be TRBD1 (6 bases). Germline CDR1 is MDHEN and CDR2 is SYDVKM. The V gene lost 6 bases and the J gene lost 7 bases, with 19 bases spanning the gap. This CDR3 has 14 residues. This chain's CDR3 is CASSIYRDPWEQYV. The CDR3 coding sequence is TGTGCCAGCAGCATCTACAGGGATCCTTGGGAGCAGTACGTC.

This rearrangement joins TRBV7-9 to TRBJ2-1; no firm D call. This CDR3 region has 13 residues. Germline CDR1 and CDR2: SEHNR and FQNEAQ (reference sequence). The germline V and J ends were trimmed by 5 bases and 7 bases, with 12 bases remaining between them. The CDR3 spells CASSHPWENEQFF. As DNA, the CDR3 is TGTGCCAGCAGCCACCCCTGGGAAAATGAGCAGTTCTTC.

As DNA, the CDR3 is TGTGCCACCTTGGGGGGGGGAAGCAATCAGCCCCAGCATTTT. This sequence encodes CATLGGGSNQPQHF. This chain joins TRBV28 and TRBJ1-5; possible D gene TRBD1, 5 bases. CDR3 size: 14 residues. Germline V gene lookup returns CDR1 MDHEN and CDR2 SYDVKM. V lost 10 bases and J lost 1, with 14 bases in between.

This clonotype was detected only a few times. This rearrangement joins TRBV12-3 or TRBV12-4 to TRBJ2-1; 8 bases align to TRBD1. The trim removed 8 bases at V and 7 bases at J, leaving 13 bases unmatched. CDR3 length: 15 residues. This CDR3 reads CASYPGQGARNEQFF. Written as DNA, the CDR3 is TGTGCCAGCTACCCCGGGCAGGGGGCGCGGAATGAGCAGTTCTTC.

This clonotype was counted only a few times. The chain employs TRBV6-1 and TRBJ2-1; no definite D call. Germline V gene data show CDR1 as MNHNS and CDR2 as SASEGT. This CDR3 has 13 residues. V gave up 7 bases and J gave up 1 base, with 8 bases separating them. The CDR3 sequence is CASNGWSYNEQFF. Written as DNA, the CDR3 is TGTGCCAGCAACGGGTGGTCCTACAATGAGCAGTTCTTC.

The CDR3 DNA sequence: TGTGCCAGCAGTGAAATCCGCGTCAATCAGCCCCAGCATTTT. Protein sequence: CASSEIRVNQPQHF. This chain connects TRBV6-1 to TRBJ1-5; D remains ambiguous. This CDR3 has 14 amino acids. Germline CDR1 is MNHNS and CDR2 is SASEGT. Trimming cost V 2 bases and J 3 bases, with 8 bases left between them.

In this sample, this clonotype turned up a few times. The chain joins TRBV7-9 to TRBJ1-6; 7 bases are shared with TRBD1. The CDR3 is 15 residues long. V lost 0 bases to trimming and J lost 8 bases; unmatched junction nucleotides: 4. Germline V gene sequence: CDR1 SEHNR, CDR2 FQNEAQ (reference sequence). The CDR3 here is CASSLATGIDSPLHF. CDR3 DNA: TGTGCCAGCAGCTTAGCGACAGGGATTGATTCACCCCTCCACTTT.

This clonotype appeared a few times. Compared with germline, one end of the junction differs, possibly owing to a read error. V gene TRBV4-1 combines with J gene TRBJ2-3; 8 bases map to TRBD2. There are 17 residues in the CDR3. CDR1 and CDR2 from the germline V gene are MGHRA and YSYEKL. The CDR3 DNA is TGTGCCAGCAGCCAAGAGGAGCGGGGGCGTCGCACAGATACGCAGTATTTT. This gives the protein CASSQEERGRRTDTQYF.

The sample holds one count of this clonotype. The rearrangement uses TRBV29-1 and TRBJ1-2; D not certain. V lost 4 bases and J lost 6, with 15 bases in between. This CDR3 region has 13 residues. Germline V gene lookup returns CDR1 SQVTM and CDR2 ANQGSEA. The CDR3 bases are TGCAGCGTTGTAACCGGGAAGAAAAATGGCTACACCTTC. Its protein product is CSVVTGKKNGYTF.

V gene TRBV29-1 combines with J gene TRBJ1-1; the D is unclear. This CDR3 has 12 amino acids. The V gene's germline CDR1 is SQVTM and CDR2 ANQGSEA. V lost 2 bases, J lost 1 base, and 5 bases lay in between. The CDR3, as DNA: TGCAGCGTTGAAAAGGGGAACACTGAAGCTTTCTTT. It encodes CSVEKGNTEAFF.

The rearrangement joins TRBV27 to TRBJ1-6; D is unclear. In germline, CDR1 is MNHEY, CDR2 SMNVEV (reference sequence). The CDR3 is 13 amino acids. V lost 5 bases to trimming and J lost 13 bases, with 15 bases between them. The CDR3 region has the DNA TGTGCCAGCAGTATTCAGTCTGCGGGGCCCCTCCACTTT. It specifies CASSIQSAGPLHF.

This clonotype has more than one count but fewer than ten. V usage is TRBV7-9 and J usage is TRBJ1-5, with D perhaps TRBD1 (5 bases). Germline CDR1 SEHNR, CDR2 FQNEAQ (reference sequence). The CDR3 has 15 amino acids. Trimming removed 7 bases from V and 8 bases from J, with 21 bases in between. CDR3 protein: CASTTGDEKFKPQHF. CDR3 bases: TGTGCCAGCACCACCGGGGACGAAAAATTTAAGCCCCAGCATTTT.

This clonotype was seen a handful of times. The chain links TRBV12-5 to TRBJ1-1; tentative D call: TRBD1 (6 bases). The germline V gene has CDR1 LGHNT and CDR2 FRNRAP. There are 16 residues in the CDR3. The V and J ends lost 0 bases and 0 bases respectively, with 11 bases between them. The CDR3 DNA reads as TGTGCTAGTGGTTTGGTAAGGGGGATTTTGAACACTGAAGCTTTCTTT. Protein: CASGLVRGILNTEAFF.

This clonotype was observed a few times. This sequence joins TRBV7-6 and TRBJ1-6, with D uncertain. CDR3 length: 14 amino acids. Trimming took off 5 bases at V and 10 bases at J, with 15 bases between the two ends. CDR1 is SGHVS, CDR2 FNYEAQ, per germline. DNA of the CDR3: TGTGCCAGCAGCCAGGAGGGCCATAGCTCACCCCTCCACTTT. Translation gives CASSQEGHSSPLHF.

The chain combines TRBV5-6 with TRBJ1-6, with 7 bases identical to TRBD1. The germline gives CDR1 SGHDT, CDR2 YYEEEE. The CDR3 loop spans 14 amino acids. The trim removed 4 bases at V and 6 bases at J, leaving 4 bases unmatched. In DNA form, the CDR3 reads TGTGCCAGCAGCCTCGACAGGGTTAATTCACCCCTCCACTTT. It specifies CASSLDRVNSPLHF. Full variable domain (remainder filled in from reference TRBV5-6 and TRBJ1-6): DAGVTQSPTHLIKTRGQQVTLRCSPKSGHDTVSWYQQALGQGPQFIFQYYEEEERQRGNFPDRFSGHQFPNYSSELNVNALLLGDSALYLCASSLDRVNSPLHFGNGTRLTVT.

Only a few counts were recorded for this clonotype. J is TRBJ1-5 and V is TRBV12-3 or TRBV12-4; 7 nucleotides line up with TRBD1. V lost 10 bases, J lost 2 bases, and 8 bases stayed unmatched. This CDR3 has 14 residues. CDR3 residues: CATATGFGNQPQHF. For the CDR3, the DNA is TGTGCCACAGCGACAGGGTTTGGCAATCAGCCCCAGCATTTT.

This clonotype was recorded a few times. V and J are TRBV5-6 and TRBJ2-7; the D gene is possibly TRBD2 (6 bases). Trimming shortened V by 2 bases and J by 3 bases, and 12 bases separated the two germline ends. The germline CDR1 and CDR2 sequences are SGHDT and YYEEEE. There are 14 residues in the CDR3. CDR3 sequence reads: CASSFPGVGYEQYF. The CDR3 DNA follows: TGTGCCAGCAGCTTTCCGGGGGTTGGCTACGAGCAGTACTTC.

V and J are TRBV6-5 and TRBJ2-2; TRBD1 aligns across 7 bases. Germline lookup yields CDR1 MNHEY and CDR2 SVGAGI. With V trimmed by 7 bases and J by 3 bases, 8 bases remained unmatched. This CDR3 contains 15 residues. Here the CDR3 reads CASTPGGGYTGELFF. In DNA, the CDR3 is TGTGCCAGCACCCCAGGGGGTGGGTACACCGGGGAGCTGTTTTTT.

V usage is TRBV19 and J usage is TRBJ2-1, with 10 bases lining up with TRBD1. V was clipped by 4 bases and J by 8 bases; unmatched bases: 11. Germline loops: CDR1 LNHDA, CDR2 SQIVND (reference sequence). The CDR3 length is 16 residues. CDR3 coding DNA: TGTGCCAGTAGTACCTTTTTCGGACAGGGGGAAGATGAGCAGTTCTTC. Translated: CASSTFFGQGEDEQFF.

The sample holds many counts of this clonotype. The V and J genes are TRBV7-2 and TRBJ2-7; tentative D call: TRBD1 (5 bases). Trimming took 1 base from V and 1 from J, leaving 8 bases between them. The CDR3 has 14 residues. CDR1 and CDR2 from the germline V gene are SGHTA and FQGNSA. In DNA, the CDR3 is TGTGCCAGCAGCTTAGGTGCAGGGTCCTACGAGCAGTACGTC. This codes for CASSLGAGSYEQYV.

This clonotype was picked up one time. This chain connects TRBV2 to TRBJ2-6, with TRBD1 matching over 8 bases. Losses at the gene ends were 6 bases for V and 0 bases for J; bases not matched to a gene: 7. This CDR3 has 17 residues. CDR1 is SNHLY, CDR2 FYNNEI, per germline. The CDR3 loop reads CASSRGQAFSGANVLTF. Here the CDR3 DNA reads TGTGCCAGCAGCAGGGGACAGGCCTTCTCTGGGGCCAACGTCCTGACTTTC.

This clonotype was found many times. The rearrangement joins TRBV7-2 to TRBJ1-5, with D unclear. Trimming removed 1 base at V and 0 bases at J, with 7 bases between. From germline, CDR1 is SGHTA and CDR2 FQGNSA. This CDR3 contains 15 residues. DNA of the CDR3: TGTGCCAGCAGCTTAGTGGTCGGTAGCAATCAGCCCCAGCATTTT. Its translation is CASSLVVGSNQPQHF.